This TCR beta chain was sequenced for a study of T-cell memory formation after mild COVID-19 (dated by TCRdb to about 2021). Notes on the research overall: TCR sequence clusters from the two donors were largely donor specific. Longitudinal TCRalpha and TCRbeta repertoire sequencing tracked T-cell clones expanding and contracting after mild COVID-19 in a couple of donors. Two young, previously healthy adult volunteers, one female and one male, were included in the cohort.

What the work shows at the level of the full study, not this receptor alone: Balanced CD4/CD8 phenotypes were observed for clones contracting from day 15 to 85, whereas a bias towards CD4+ was observed for a second wave of clones expanding from day 15 to 37. Contracting CD4+ clones were found mainly in CM and EM memory subsets, while CD8+ clones were enriched in EMRA. The second-wave clones that peaked on day 37 were not confirmed to be SARS-CoV-2 specific. The study covered only a couple of mild cases, and larger cohorts including severe cases with pre-infection samples were considered necessary. Some responding clones were found in pre-infection memory, which suggests that pre-existing cross-reactive memory T cells took part in the SARS-CoV-2 response.

Regarding this clonotype: What antigen it recognizes has not been identified. No much larger clonotype is one base removed from it; base qualities were not supplied.

Ficoll-Paque density gradient centrifugation was used to isolate PBMCs. The CDR1 and CDR2 encoded by the germline V gene are SQVTM and ANQGSEA. The trim is 5 bases for V and 7 bases for J, with a gap of 6 bases between the germline ends. The CDR3 runs 10 amino acids, cysteine and phenylalanine included. Only CDR3 DNA remains: 30 bases, in frame from the first base. The listed sequencing device is Illumina NovaSeq 6000. TCRalpha and TCRbeta cDNA libraries were constructed by 5'RACE with constant-segment primers, with sample barcodes and unique molecular identifiers being introduced. Trizol reagent was used to extract RNA from every sample. Libraries were amplified in two PCR steps, with a second sample barcode and Illumina TruSeq adapters added in the second step. The libraries were sequenced on an Illumina NovaSeq using 2 x 150 bp paired-end reads. Per the source publication's procedure: The reads were demultiplexed and collapsed into UMI-guided consensus sequences using migec v1.2.7. Using mixcr v2.1.11, UMI consensuses were aligned to TRA and TRB V and J templates and then assembled into clonotypes. Expanded or contracted clonotypes were those called significant by both edgeR and NoisET, with noise models trained on biological replicates. For edgeR calls, a false discovery rate-adjusted p below 0.01 and a log2 fold-change threshold of 1 were applied. PCA with hierarchical clustering of max-normalized trajectories of the 1000 most abundant clonotypes was used as exploratory dynamics analysis. Each responding clone was given a CD4 or CD8 phenotype based on the CD4+ and CD8+ repertoires, which had been sequenced separately. In TCRdb, the public reads were trimmed at Q25 with fastp and aligned with MiXCR, with productive beta chains retained. Every CDR3 protein is listed once, alongside the most common genes and DNA of its rows. The V and J calls here are based on TCRdb, not the publication. This sample gives a few hundred thousand distinct CDR3 sequences in total; 8% to 9.5% of them show up just once. Together, the top ten hold under 25% of the sample.

This receptor was identified in a man aged 18 to 29 who had mild COVID-19 (a few samples of this study predate the infection). The sample titles of this study are shuffled in the database, so cell type and time point are left out; the donor was told from shared clones. Sequencing was done on a sample of PBMCs or a T cell subset sorted from them (not recorded which). The sequence is built from TRBV29-1 and TRBJ2-1; no D gene is confidently identified. For the CDR3, the sequence is CSVLRNEQFF. The DNA is TGCAGCGTTCTACGTAATGAGCAGTTCTTC.